Below, 20 T cell receptor beta chains from the same sample are listed, as sequenced in a study of blood T cell repertoires in COVID-19. The assay was immunoSEQ multiplex PCR, and TCRdb's table has in-frame clones only and misses some. The sample lists 55,000 to 90,000 clones, about 80% occurring once. The sequenced sample consisted of peripheral blood. The receptors come from a woman aged 55 to 70 with acute or convalescent COVID-19.

This clone was counted a single time. The chain combines TRBV19 with TRBJ2-3; 11 positions match TRBD1. The CDR3 loop spans 17 amino acids. V was clipped by 2 bases and J by 1 base; unmatched bases: 5. Germline V gene lookup returns CDR1 LNHDA and CDR2 SQIVND (reference sequence). CDR3 sequence (DNA): TGTGCCAGTAGTATAAGGACAGGGGGCTTGGGCACAGATACGCAGTATTTT. Translation: CASSIRTGGLGTDTQYF.

This clone was detected only a few times. The CDR3 DNA reads as TGTGCCAGCTCACCTCGCTCCGACAGGGGGTACGAGCAGTTCTTC. This codes for CASSPRSDRGYEQFF. The V gene is TRBV18, the J gene TRBJ2-1; 9 positions match TRBD1. V lost 3 bases, J lost 10 bases, and 10 bases stayed unmatched. Looked up from germline, CDR1 is KGHSH and CDR2 is LQKENI. The length of the CDR3 is 15 residues.

The chain employs TRBV11-2 and TRBJ2-5; 16 bases agree with TRBD2. Trimming removed 3 bases from V and 5 bases from J; junction bases left unmatched: 6. The CDR3 sequence is 17 residues long. Germline V gives CDR1 SGHAT, CDR2 FQNNGV. CDR3 in DNA: TGTGCCAGCAGCTTGGGACTAGCGGGGGGGCCGAGCGAGACCCAGTACTTC. It codes for CASSLGLAGGPSETQYF. Combining the CDR3 with reference TRBV11-2 and TRBJ2-5 gives the whole variable domain EAGVAQSPRYKIIEKRQSVAFWCNPISGHATLYWYQQILGQGPKLLIQFQNNGVVDDSQLPKDRFSAERLKGVDSTLKIQPAKLEDSAVYLCASSLGLAGGPSETQYFGPGTRLLVL.

This chain connects TRBV5-1 to TRBJ1-1; TRBD1 matches at 11 bases. Germline loops: CDR1 SGHRS, CDR2 YFSETQ. The length of the CDR3 is 13 residues. The ends lost 6 bases at V and 4 bases at J; junction bases unmatched: 2. DNA of the CDR3: TGCGCCAGCACCGGACAGGGGGCCACTGAAGCTTTCTTT. Its translation: CASTGQGATEAFF.

The V call is TRBV27, the J call TRBJ1-4; no clear D. Germline loops: CDR1 MNHEY, CDR2 SMNVEV (reference sequence). V was shortened by 8 bases and J by 5 bases, with 15 bases between the two germline ends. The CDR3 is 14 residues long. The CDR3 loop is CASCNPTRNEKLFF. In nucleotides, the CDR3 is TGTGCCAGCTGCAATCCCACACGAAATGAAAAACTGTTTTTT.

This rearrangement joins TRBV7-2 to TRBJ1-5; D is perhaps TRBD1 (5 bases). CDR1 and CDR2 from the germline V gene are SGHTA and FQGNSA. The CDR3 runs 15 residues. V lost 2 bases, J lost 1 base, and 9 bases lay in between. CDR3 sequence: CASSLSQGSNQPQHF. The CDR3 DNA reads as TGTGCCAGCAGCTTAAGCCAGGGCAGCAATCAGCCCCAGCATTTT.

The chain employs TRBV7-9 and TRBJ1-5; no reliable D call. Trimming stripped 0 bases from V and 6 bases from J, with 15 bases between. From germline, CDR1 is SEHNR and CDR2 FQNEAQ (reference sequence). The CDR3 totals 16 residues. The CDR3 reads CASSLARGRQSQPQHF. DNA of the CDR3: TGTGCCAGCAGCTTAGCGCGAGGGAGGCAAAGTCAGCCCCAGCATTTT. Full variable domain (rest looked up from reference TRBV7-9 and TRBJ1-5): DTGVSQNPRHKITKRGQNVTFRCDPISEHNRLYWYRQTLGQGPEFLTYFQNEAQLEKSRLLSDRFSAERPKGSFSTLEIQRTEQGDSAMYLCASSLARGRQSQPQHFGDGTRLSIL.

The rearrangement joins TRBV11-2 to TRBJ1-2; 8 bases align to TRBD1. The CDR3 is 16 residues long. Germline V CDR1 and CDR2: SGHAT, FQNNGV. The trim removed 4 bases at V and 4 bases at J, leaving 11 bases unmatched. The CDR3 region is CASSSPHPGQGYGYTF. The CDR3 bases are TGTGCCAGCAGCTCCCCCCACCCCGGACAGGGCTATGGCTACACCTTC.

This chain links TRBV5-1 with TRBJ2-3, with a possible D match to TRBD2 (6 bases). The CDR3 consists of 16 residues. Germline lookup yields CDR1 SGHRS and CDR2 YFSETQ. V gave up 4 bases and J gave up 0 bases, with 15 bases separating them. The CDR3 here is CASSATSITSTDTQYF. Here the CDR3 DNA reads TGCGCCAGCAGCGCCACTAGCATCACTAGCACAGATACGCAGTATTTT.

The J gene is TRBJ1-1, the V gene TRBV12-5, with D possibly matching TRBD1 (6 bases). CDR3 length: 15 residues. Germline lookup yields CDR1 LGHNT and CDR2 FRNRAP. Trimming removed 0 bases at V and 3 bases at J, with 11 bases between. Written as DNA, the CDR3 is TGTGCTAGTGGTTTGGTTACAGGGCCTCACACTGAAGCTTTCTTT. This sequence encodes CASGLVTGPHTEAFF.

This sequence joins TRBV5-6 and TRBJ2-7; D not resolved. The CDR3 has 13 residues. Deletions cut 1 base from V and 0 bases from J, with 5 bases between. The germline V gene has CDR1 SGHDT and CDR2 YYEEEE. CDR3 residues: CASSLFSSYEQYF. The CDR3 DNA reads as TGTGCCAGCAGCTTGTTCAGCTCCTACGAGCAGTACTTC.

V usage is TRBV9 and J usage is TRBJ2-3; 9 nucleotides align to TRBD2. This CDR3 region has 18 residues. Germline V gives CDR1 SGDLS, CDR2 YYNGEE. Trimming at V came to 1 base and at J to 1 base, leaving 10 bases not matched to a gene. CDR3 amino acids: CASSVTAGGPMGTDTQYF. The CDR3 DNA sequence: TGTGCCAGCAGCGTAACCGCGGGGGGGCCTATGGGCACAGATACGCAGTATTTT.

This rearrangement joins TRBV2 to TRBJ2-7; TRBD1 matches 7 bases. The CDR3 length is 17 residues. Trimming removed 4 bases from V and 5 bases from J; junction bases left unmatched: 17. Germline-derived CDR1 and CDR2 are SNHLY and FYNNEI. CDR3 in amino acids: CASSALSPQGPRHEQYF. DNA of the CDR3: TGTGCCAGCAGTGCCCTCTCACCACAGGGGCCGAGGCACGAGCAGTACTTC.

On this clone: The sample contains more than one DNA sequence encoding this CDR3. V usage is TRBV5-1 and J usage is TRBJ1-3; no firm D call. V was trimmed by 2 bases and J by 0 bases, leaving 9 bases between them. This CDR3 comprises 15 residues. Germline V gives CDR1 SGHRS, CDR2 YFSETQ. In DNA form, the CDR3 reads TGCGCCAGCAGCTTACCGGGGAGCTCTGGAAACACCATATATTTT. This sequence encodes CASSLPGSSGNTIYF.

This clone was seen a few times. The chain combines TRBV5-1 with TRBJ1-1; a possible D gene is TRBD1 (5 bases). Trimming removed 4 bases at V and 6 bases at J, with 13 bases between. Germline V lookup: CDR1 SGHRS, CDR2 YFSETQ. CDR3 length: 13 residues. The CDR3 DNA sequence: TGCGCCAGCAGCCCTGACGTAGGGGCTGAAGCTTTCTTT. Protein sequence: CASSPDVGAEAFF.

In regard to this clone: The sample carries other DNA sequences with the same CDR3. The chain couples TRBV18 to TRBJ1-2; D unclear. Germline V gene sequence: CDR1 KGHSH, CDR2 LQKENI. This CDR3 has 15 residues. The ends were cut back, 3 bases at V and 2 bases at J, with 13 bases in the middle. The CDR3 protein is CASSPEVQANYGYTF. The CDR3 DNA reads as TGTGCCAGCTCACCGGAGGTCCAAGCAAACTATGGCTACACCTTC.

This sequence joins TRBV27 and TRBJ1-2; TRBD1 agrees at 11 bases. This CDR3 has 16 amino acids. Germline values: CDR1 MNHEY, CDR2 SMNVEV (reference sequence). V shed 8 bases and J 7 bases; nucleotides not matched to a gene: 15. The CDR3 is CASFSGTGGPKRGYTF. In nucleotides, the CDR3 is TGTGCCAGCTTCTCCGGGACAGGGGGGCCGAAACGTGGCTACACCTTC.

CDR3 region: CASSVQGAGANVLTF. CDR3 bases: TGTGCCAGCAGTGTACAGGGGGCTGGGGCCAACGTCCTGACTTTC. The rearrangement uses TRBV25-1 and TRBJ2-6, with 8 bases identical to TRBD1. Looked up from germline, CDR1 is MGHDK and CDR2 is SYGVNS. The CDR3 is 15 amino acids. With 4 bases clipped from V and 2 bases from J, the junction kept 1 base outside the gene matches.

V usage is TRBV6-5 and J usage is TRBJ1-2; no firm D call. The CDR3 totals 13 residues. Germline CDR1 MNHEY, CDR2 SVGAGI. Trimming took off 10 bases at V and 2 bases at J, with 14 bases between the two ends. For the CDR3, the DNA is TGTGCCACGTACCGGGATGTAAACTATGGCTACACCTTC. It codes for CATYRDVNYGYTF.

This clone occurred a few times. The chain couples TRBV5-1 to TRBJ1-1; D is unclear. Per germline, CDR1 SGHRS and CDR2 YFSETQ. The CDR3 contains 14 residues. V was shortened by 0 bases and J by 1 base, with 7 bases between the two germline ends. The DNA for the CDR3 is TGCGCCAGCAGCTTGGATGTAGCGAACACTGAAGCTTTCTTT. Its protein product is CASSLDVANTEAFF.